A selection of T cell receptor beta chains follows, all from one sample in a study of beta chain features in type 1 diabetes. Sequenced by immunoSEQ multiplex PCR; TCRdb stores in-frame clones only, minus some. Here the sample spans 350,000 to 450,000 clones, approximately 13% being singletons. The sample comprised naive CD4+ T cells from blood. These receptors were collected from a man younger than 45 in good health. Both conserved end residues are part of each CDR3. D genes are given only for firm matches. Clone size is given for some rows only: seen once, a few or many times, or a class if the clone is expanded.

length	size	V	J	D	CDR3	DNA
13	NA	TRBV11-2	TRBJ2-6	NA	CASRGAGANVLTF	TGTGCCAGCAGGGGAGCTGGGGCCAACGTCCTGACTTTC
11	NA	TRBV28	TRBJ2-4	NA	CASLGRNIQYF	TGTGCCAGCCTGGGGCGGAACATTCAGTACTTC
11	NA	TRBV27	TRBJ2-3	NA	CASSFRDTQYF	TGTGCCAGCAGTTTTCGAGATACGCAGTATTTT
15	few	TRBV9	TRBJ2-3	TRBD2	CASSVELAGTDTQYF	TGTGCCAGCAGCGTAGAGCTAGCGGGAACGGATACGCAGTATTTT
15	NA	TRBV9	TRBJ2-1	NA	CASSVEIEPPDEQFF	TGTGCCAGCAGCGTAGAAATTGAACCCCCGGATGAGCAGTTCTTC
12	NA	TRBV10-3	TRBJ2-1	NA	CAISASANEQFF	TGTGCCATCAGTGCTAGCGCCAATGAGCAGTTCTTC
14	few	TRBV7-2	TRBJ1-4	NA	CASSPAGRGEKLFF	TGTGCCAGCAGCCCGGCGGGGCGAGGAGAAAAACTGTTTTTT
11	NA	TRBV20-1	TRBJ2-3	NA	CSASSTDTQYF	TGCAGTGCTAGTAGCACAGATACGCAGTATTTT
15	NA	TRBV6-4	TRBJ2-3	NA	CASSEGAGRTDTQYF	TGTGCCAGCAGTGAGGGGGCTGGACGCACAGATACGCAGTATTTT
16	NA	TRBV7-2	TRBJ2-1	NA	CASRFTAGSSYNEQFF	TGTGCCAGCAGGTTCACAGCGGGCAGCTCCTACAATGAGCAGTTCTTC
13	NA	TRBV6-6	TRBJ1-2	TRBD1	CASRKGQAYGYTF	TGTGCCAGCAGGAAGGGACAGGCCTATGGCTACACCTTC
14	NA	TRBV7-2	TRBJ2-7	NA	CASSPAQASYEQYF	TGTGCCAGCAGCCCCGCCCAGGCCAGCTACGAGCAGTACTTC
13	NA	TRBV29-1	TRBJ2-5	NA	CSARDWGQETQYF	TGCAGCGCCCGGGATTGGGGGCAAGAGACCCAGTACTTC
14	few	TRBV28	TRBJ1-2	TRBD1	CASSLMGQGYGYTF	TGTGCCAGCAGTTTAATGGGACAGGGCTATGGCTACACCTTC
15	NA	TRBV4-3	TRBJ2-1	NA	CASSRDPTLSNEQFF	TGCGCCAGCAGTAGGGACCCCACCCTCTCCAATGAGCAGTTCTTC
12	few	TRBV29-1	TRBJ1-1	NA	CSVSGLYLEAFF	TGCAGCGTTAGTGGGCTCTACCTTGAAGCTTTCTTT
16	few	TRBV5-4	TRBJ2-4	TRBD1	CASSTGQFLAKNIQYF	TGTGCCAGCAGCACGGGACAGTTTCTAGCCAAAAACATTCAGTACTTC
13	NA	TRBV7-2	TRBJ2-3	NA	CASRTPASDTQYF	TGTGCCAGCAGAACCCCAGCATCAGATACGCAGTATTTT
14	NA	TRBV29-1	TRBJ1-6	TRBD1	CSGGTGAPGSPLHF	TGCAGCGGGGGGACAGGGGCACCGGGATCACCCCTCCACTTT
15	few	TRBV5-4	TRBJ2-3	TRBD2	CASSSPGLETDTQYF	TGTGCCAGCAGCTCCCCGGGACTAGAGACAGATACGCAGTATTTT
12	few	TRBV27	TRBJ2-1	TRBD2	CASSLPGLGQFF	TGTGCCAGCAGTCTCCCGGGACTAGGGCAGTTCTTC
14	few	TRBV11-1	TRBJ2-1	TRBD2	CASSLGGSSSEQFF	TGTGCCAGCAGCTTAGGCGGGAGTTCTAGTGAGCAGTTCTTC
16	NA	TRBV19	TRBJ2-5	TRBD1	CASSGYRTGNQETQYF	TGTGCCAGTAGTGGCTACCGGACAGGGAACCAAGAGACCCAGTACTTC
15	NA	TRBV4-3	TRBJ2-7	TRBD1	CASSQTWDRLYEQYF	TGCGCCAGCAGCCAAACGTGGGACAGACTCTACGAGCAGTACTTC
13	few	TRBV12-5	TRBJ2-1	NA	CASGLEGRGEQFF	TGTGCTAGTGGTTTGGAGGGTCGCGGTGAGCAGTTCTTC
15	few	TRBV14	TRBJ2-7	NA	CASSQAPRDMDEQYF	TGTGCCAGCAGCCAAGCGCCGAGGGACATGGACGAGCAGTACTTC
12	NA	TRBV29-1	TRBJ1-1	TRBD1	CSGTGTEFEAFF	TGCAGCGGTACAGGGACAGAGTTTGAAGCTTTCTTT
15	NA	TRBV7-9	TRBJ2-7	TRBD1	CASSQGQGVLYEQYF	TGTGCCAGCAGCCAAGGACAGGGCGTTCTCTACGAGCAGTACTTC
17	NA	TRBV10-3	TRBJ2-1	NA	CATQGITPGIVNNEQFF	TGTGCCACCCAAGGAATCACCCCAGGGATAGTCAACAATGAGCAGTTCTTC
19	few	TRBV15	TRBJ2-4	TRBD2	CATSRDNRLAGDRRNIQYF	TGTGCCACCAGCAGAGATAACAGACTAGCGGGGGATAGGCGAAACATTCAGTACTTC
16	few	TRBV9	TRBJ2-6	NA	CASSVGPASGANVLTF	TGTGCCAGCAGCGTAGGGCCAGCTTCTGGGGCCAACGTCCTGACTTTC
14	few	TRBV6-6	TRBJ1-5	NA	CASSYRGSNQPQHF	TGTGCCAGCAGTTACAGGGGTAGCAATCAGCCCCAGCATTTT
14	few	TRBV28	TRBJ1-2	NA	CASSDPDSSIGYTF	TGTGCCAGCTCTGATCCGGACAGCTCTATCGGCTACACCTTC
15	NA	TRBV11-3	TRBJ2-5	NA	CASSLQGRGGETQYF	TGTGCCAGCAGCTTACAGGGCAGGGGCGGTGAGACCCAGTACTTC
15	NA	TRBV6-6	TRBJ1-2	TRBD1	CASSSPGQGARGYTF	TGTGCCAGCAGTTCCCCCGGGCAGGGGGCGCGAGGCTACACCTTC
14	NA	TRBV9	TRBJ2-7	NA	CASSVAVEAYEQYF	TGTGCCAGCAGCGTTGCCGTAGAAGCCTACGAGCAGTACTTC
14	few	TRBV19	TRBJ2-7	NA	CASSPPGVSYEQYF	TGTGCCAGTAGTCCGCCAGGAGTCTCCTACGAGCAGTACTTC
13	NA	TRBV2	TRBJ2-5	NA	CASISRGQGTQYF	TGTGCCAGCATATCGAGGGGCCAGGGAACCCAGTACTTC
17	NA	TRBV7-9	TRBJ2-6	NA	CASSFNRLSSGANVLTF	TGTGCCAGCAGCTTTAATCGGCTGAGCTCTGGGGCCAACGTCCTGACTTTC
15	NA	TRBV29-1	TRBJ1-3	TRBD1	CSVEGQGSGGNTIYF	TGCAGCGTTGAAGGACAGGGAAGTGGTGGAAACACCATATATTTT
17	NA	TRBV4-1	TRBJ2-5	TRBD2	CASSQDRARGLVETQYF	TGCGCCAGCAGCCAAGATCGGGCGCGGGGGTTGGTTGAGACCCAGTACTTC
12	NA	TRBV5-4	TRBJ2-1	NA	CASSPDRSEQFF	TGTGCCAGCAGCCCTGACAGGTCGGAGCAGTTCTTC
18	few	TRBV10-3	TRBJ2-5	TRBD2	CAISEKTSGSKNQETQYF	TGTGCCATCAGTGAGAAAACTAGCGGGAGCAAGAACCAAGAGACCCAGTACTTC
15	few	TRBV7-2	TRBJ2-1	NA	CASSMKGPRLNEQFF	TGTGCCAGCAGCATGAAGGGGCCACGGCTAAATGAGCAGTTCTTC
16	few	TRBV14	TRBJ1-6	NA	CASSRPGAGGYSPLHF	TGTGCCAGCAGCCGCCCGGGAGCGGGGGGATATTCACCCCTCCACTTT
15	NA	TRBV15	TRBJ1-2	TRBD1	CATSRPGQGTVGYTF	TGTGCCACCAGCAGACCGGGACAGGGTACTGTTGGCTACACCTTC
10	few	TRBV29-1	TRBJ1-1	NA	CSVGSPEAFF	TGCAGCGTTGGAAGCCCTGAAGCTTTCTTT
13	NA	TRBV7-9	TRBJ2-5	NA	CASSSAGQETQYF	TGTGCCAGCAGCTCGGCCGGCCAAGAGACCCAGTACTTC
15	few	TRBV7-2	TRBJ1-5	NA	CASSLDSGASQPQHF	TGTGCCAGCAGCTTAGATTCAGGGGCCAGTCAGCCCCAGCATTTT
13	NA	TRBV5-1	TRBJ1-1	NA	CASSSGRGTEAFF	TGCGCCAGCAGCTCGGGGCGTGGGACTGAAGCTTTCTTT
15	few	TRBV9	TRBJ2-5	TRBD2	CASSGASGRAETQYF	TGTGCCAGCAGCGGAGCTAGCGGGAGGGCTGAGACCCAGTACTTC
11	few	TRBV20-1	TRBJ2-2	NA	CSASTSAELFF	TGCAGTGCTTCGACTAGTGCGGAGCTGTTTTTT
16	NA	TRBV14	TRBJ2-2	NA	CASSQVGGEPTGELFF	TGTGCCAGCAGCCAAGTAGGCGGGGAGCCCACCGGGGAGCTGTTTTTT
12	few	TRBV6-1	TRBJ2-3	NA	CASRQPPDTQYF	TGTGCCAGCAGACAGCCCCCGGATACGCAGTATTTT
14	NA	TRBV11-2	TRBJ2-5	NA	CASASPGRWETQYF	TGTGCCAGCGCGAGTCCAGGGAGGTGGGAGACCCAGTACTTC
12	NA	TRBV12-5	TRBJ2-5	NA	CASGRYQETQYF	TGTGCTAGTGGTCGCTACCAAGAGACCCAGTACTTC
15	few	TRBV10-1	TRBJ2-4	TRBD1	CASTKPWDRGNIQYF	TGCGCCAGCACGAAGCCGTGGGACAGGGGGAACATTCAGTACTTC